The T cell receptor (beta chain) described here comes from a study of OX40 agonist ivuxolimab in advanced cancers. Study details: Partial responses were achieved by three patients, of whom one had hepatocellular carcinoma and two had cutaneous melanoma.

Study observations and caveats: Expanded clones were, on average, more numerous among CD8+ T cells than CD4+.

The sampling schedule covered blood at baseline, cycle 4 day 1, and cycle 7 day 1. The CDR3 is 17 amino acids. Trimming took 5 bases from V and 2 from J; bases not matched to a gene: 7. Germline V gene lookup returns CDR1 SNHLY and CDR2 FYNNEI. This clone was observed once. Its antigen is undetermined. Measured with immunoSEQ multiplex PCR; TCRdb has only the in-frame clones, and not every one. The data contain 80,000 to 85,000 clones, about 86% of them singletons. The chain employs TRBV2 and TRBJ2-2; 11 nucleotides align to TRBD2. The source of this sequence is an adult with an advanced solid tumor such as melanoma, head and neck, liver or kidney cancer. The specimen was CD4+ or CD8+ T cells sorted from blood, collected in a trial of the OX40 agonist ivuxolimab. CDR3 sequence: CASSLTSGGVNTGELFF. The DNA of the CDR3 is TGTGCCAGCAGTCTAACTAGCGGGGGTGTAAACACCGGGGAGCTGTTTTTT. The complete variable domain, with remaining parts taken from reference TRBV2 and TRBJ2-2, reads EPEVTQTPSHQVTQMGQEVILRCVPISNHLYFYWYRQILGQKVEFLVSFYNNEISEKSEIFDDQFSVERPDGSNFTLKIRSTKLEDSAMYFCASSLTSGGVNTGELFFGEGSRLTVL.